This T cell receptor beta chain derives from a study of blood T cell repertoires in COVID-19. Overall study context: COVID-19 samples collected from the United States, Italy and Spain covered acute and convalescent phases. T cells, B-cell-depleted T cells, or PBMCs provided the cDNA or gDNA that served as material.

Trimming pared 3 bases from V and 8 bases from J, leaving 22 bases between. Germline values: CDR1 MNHEY, CDR2 SMNVEV (reference sequence). The CDR3 sequence is 16 residues long. Participants were aged about 18 to 90 years, lived in over 20 US areas, and enrolled virtually. Cohort 3 recovered donors had two negative PCRs, clearance, or symptom resolution. Method: immunoSEQ multiplex PCR; TCRdb's copy keeps in-frame clones and lacks some. The top ten hold about 2.3% of the sample, which has 150,000 to 250,000 clones, about nine tenths seen once. This TCR came from a woman in her 30s who had recovered from COVID-19. The sequenced material came from PBMCs or T cells enriched from blood (not recorded which). This chain uses TRBV27 with TRBJ1-2, with TRBD1 as a possible D gene (6 bases). CDR3 coding DNA: TGTGCCAGCAGTTTGGTCGGGGCAGGGGCTTTCGGAGGCTACACCTTC. Its protein is CASSLVGAGAFGGYTF.